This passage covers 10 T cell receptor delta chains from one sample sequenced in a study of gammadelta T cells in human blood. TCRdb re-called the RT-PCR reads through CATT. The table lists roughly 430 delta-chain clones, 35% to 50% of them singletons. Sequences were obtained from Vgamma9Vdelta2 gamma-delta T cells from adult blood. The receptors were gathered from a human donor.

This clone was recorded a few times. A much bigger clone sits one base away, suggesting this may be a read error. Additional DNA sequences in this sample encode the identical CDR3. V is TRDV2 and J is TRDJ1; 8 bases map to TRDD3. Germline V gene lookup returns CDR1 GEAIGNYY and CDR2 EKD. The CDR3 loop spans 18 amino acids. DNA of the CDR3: TGTGCCTGTGACACGGTCACTGGGGGCCGTCCGTACACTGATAAACTCATCTTT. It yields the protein CACDTVTGGRPYTDKLIF.

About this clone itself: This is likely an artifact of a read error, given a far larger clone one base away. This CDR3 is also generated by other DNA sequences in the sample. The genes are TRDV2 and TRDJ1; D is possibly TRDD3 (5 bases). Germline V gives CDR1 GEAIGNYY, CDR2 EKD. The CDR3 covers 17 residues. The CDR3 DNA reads TGTGCCTGCGACACCGTACGCGCCGCCTGGGCGGCCGATAAACTCATCTTT. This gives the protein CACDTVRAAWAADKLIF.

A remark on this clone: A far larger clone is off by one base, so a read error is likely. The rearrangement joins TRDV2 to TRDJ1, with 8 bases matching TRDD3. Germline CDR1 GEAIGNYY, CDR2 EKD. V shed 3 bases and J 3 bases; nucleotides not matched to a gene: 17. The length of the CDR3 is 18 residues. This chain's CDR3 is CACDPLLGAPPYADKLIF. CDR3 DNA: TGTGCCTGTGACCCCCTACTGGGGGCGCCCCCTTACGCCGATAAACTCATCTTT.

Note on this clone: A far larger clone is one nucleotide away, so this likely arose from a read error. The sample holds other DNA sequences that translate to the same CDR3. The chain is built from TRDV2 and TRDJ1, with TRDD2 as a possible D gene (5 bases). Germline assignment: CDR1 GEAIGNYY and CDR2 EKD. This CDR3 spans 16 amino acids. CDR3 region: CACDYTSRTNTDKLIF. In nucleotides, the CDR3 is TGTGCCTGTGACTACACTTCCCGTACCAACACAGATAAACTCATCTTT.

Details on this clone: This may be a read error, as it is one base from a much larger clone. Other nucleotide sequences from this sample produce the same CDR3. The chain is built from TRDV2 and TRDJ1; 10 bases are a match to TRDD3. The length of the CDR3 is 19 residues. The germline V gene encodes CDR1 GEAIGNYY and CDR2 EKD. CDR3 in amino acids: CACDTVGIDWGMDTDKLIF. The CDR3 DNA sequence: TGTGCCTGTGACACCGTGGGGATAGACTGGGGGATGGACACTGATAAACTCATCTTT.

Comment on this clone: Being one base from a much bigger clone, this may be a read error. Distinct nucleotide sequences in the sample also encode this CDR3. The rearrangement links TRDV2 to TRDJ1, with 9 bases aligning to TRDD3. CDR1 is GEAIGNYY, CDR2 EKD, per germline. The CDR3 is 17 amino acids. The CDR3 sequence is CACDILTGGPYTDKLIF. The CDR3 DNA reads TGTGCCTGTGACATCCTCACTGGGGGACCATACACTGATAAACTCATCTTT.

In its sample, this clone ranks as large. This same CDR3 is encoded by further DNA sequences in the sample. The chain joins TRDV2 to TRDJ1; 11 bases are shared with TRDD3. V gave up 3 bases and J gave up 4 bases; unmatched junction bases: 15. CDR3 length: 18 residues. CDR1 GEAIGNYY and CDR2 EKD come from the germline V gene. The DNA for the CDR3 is TGTGCCTGTGACCAGGTTGGGGGATACGCCCCTGGGAGCGATAAACTCATCTTT. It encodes CACDQVGGYAPGSDKLIF.

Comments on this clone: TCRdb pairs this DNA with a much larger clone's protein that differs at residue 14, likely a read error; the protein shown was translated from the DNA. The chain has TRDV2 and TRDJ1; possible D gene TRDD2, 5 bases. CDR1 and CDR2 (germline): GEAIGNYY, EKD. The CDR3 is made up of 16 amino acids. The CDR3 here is CACDYTSRTNTDKHIF. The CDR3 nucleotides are TGTGCCTGTGACTACACTTCCCGTACCAACACCGATAAACACATCTTT.

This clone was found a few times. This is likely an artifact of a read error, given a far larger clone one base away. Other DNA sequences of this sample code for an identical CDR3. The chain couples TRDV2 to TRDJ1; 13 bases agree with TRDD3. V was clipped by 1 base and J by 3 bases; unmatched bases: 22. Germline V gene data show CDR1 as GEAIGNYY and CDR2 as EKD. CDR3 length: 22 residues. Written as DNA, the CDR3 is TGTGCCTGTGACACTGTCAGGCCCACTGGGGGATACGGTTATAGGAGGGCCGATAAACTCATCTTT. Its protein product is CACDTVRPTGGYGYRRADKLIF.

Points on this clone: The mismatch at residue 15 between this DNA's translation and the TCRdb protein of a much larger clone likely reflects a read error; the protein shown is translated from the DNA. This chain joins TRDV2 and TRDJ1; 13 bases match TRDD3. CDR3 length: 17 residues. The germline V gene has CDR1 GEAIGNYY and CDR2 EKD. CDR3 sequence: CACDALLGDTGTDKFIF. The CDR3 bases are TGTGCCTGTGACGCCCTACTGGGGGATACGGGGACCGATAAATTCATCTTT.